The rows below give T cell receptor beta chains drawn from one sample of a study of cytotoxic CD8 clonotypes in ibrutinib-treated CLL. Sequenced by immunoSEQ multiplex PCR; TCRdb stores in-frame clones only, minus some. The table has approximately 200,000 clones, about two thirds seen once. The sample consisted of PBMCs, taken after 24 months of ibrutinib treatment. Source of these receptors: a human donor with chronic lymphocytic leukemia. CDR3s include the opening cysteine and the closing phenylalanine or tryptophan. D genes are given only for firm matches. Clone size is shown for a subset of rows, as once, few, many or a class of expanded clone.

d_gene,v_gene,abundance,j_gene,CDR3nt,CDR3aa
TRBD1,TRBV9,.,TRBJ1-3,TGTGCCAGCAGCGTAGGACCAGGGGGTTGGACTGGAAACACCATATATTTT,CASSVGPGGWTGNTIYF
TRBD2,TRBV4-3,few,TRBJ2-4,TGCGCCAGCAGCCCTCTCAAGGTCCTAGCGGTAGCCAAAAACATTCAGTACTTC,CASSPLKVLAVAKNIQYF
.,TRBV7-9,.,TRBJ2-3,TGTGCCAGCAGCATTACCTGGGATACGCAGTATTTT,CASSITWDTQYF
TRBD1,TRBV27,.,TRBJ2-3,TGTGCCAGCAGTCTCCGGACAGGCGCAGATACGCAGTATTTT,CASSLRTGADTQYF
.,TRBV9,.,TRBJ2-3,TGTGCCAGCACCCCCCAGGGGGGCGGGACAAGCACAGATACGCAGTATTTT,CASTPQGGGTSTDTQYF
.,TRBV9,.,TRBJ2-3,TGTGCCAGCAGCGTAGATAGTAGCACAGATACGCAGTATTTT,CASSVDSSTDTQYF
.,TRBV9,.,TRBJ2-1,TGTGCCAGCAGCGTAGATGCAACAGGTGAGCAGTTCTTC,CASSVDATGEQFF
.,TRBV4-3,.,TRBJ1-2,TGCGCCAGCAGCCCTCTCCCAGGAGAAAAGACCTATGGCTACACCTTC,CASSPLPGEKTYGYTF
TRBD2,TRBV29-1,few,TRBJ2-1,TGCAGCGTTGAGTTTGCGGGAGGGTTTGGCGATGAGCAGTTCTTC,CSVEFAGGFGDEQFF
TRBD2,TRBV25-1,.,TRBJ2-1,TGTGCCAGCAGTGAGTCTAGCGGGAGGGTAGTGAATGAGCAGTTCTTC,CASSESSGRVVNEQFF